This entry features one TCR beta chain sequence. Its target is not known. Generated by immunoSEQ multiplex PCR, the TCRdb table keeps only in-frame clones and is missing some. Of roughly 150,000 clones listed, 70% to 90% were seen once; the top ten hold 4.5% to 6.5%. The data derive from a study of T cell responses to AZD1222 COVID-19 vaccine. Study results and caveats: Two AZD1222 doses significantly raised spike-specific TCR breadth and depth over controls. CD4 TCRs covered the whole spike, strongest at regions 160-218 and 743-854. Of spike-specific TCRs, nearly half reportedly target regions left unmutated in variants.

V was clipped by 6 bases and J by 2 bases; unmatched bases: 4. The CDR3 is made up of 16 amino acids. Germline CDR1 reads LNHDA; CDR2 reads SQIVND (reference sequence). The receptor comes from an adult in good health. The source material was peripheral blood, sampled on day 0 of AZD1222 vaccination. The V call is TRBV19, the J call TRBJ2-1; 13 bases align to TRBD2. CDR3 in amino acids: CASSKTSGRTYNEQFF. The CDR3 region has the DNA TGTGCCAGTAGCAAGACTAGCGGGAGGACCTACAATGAGCAGTTCTTC.